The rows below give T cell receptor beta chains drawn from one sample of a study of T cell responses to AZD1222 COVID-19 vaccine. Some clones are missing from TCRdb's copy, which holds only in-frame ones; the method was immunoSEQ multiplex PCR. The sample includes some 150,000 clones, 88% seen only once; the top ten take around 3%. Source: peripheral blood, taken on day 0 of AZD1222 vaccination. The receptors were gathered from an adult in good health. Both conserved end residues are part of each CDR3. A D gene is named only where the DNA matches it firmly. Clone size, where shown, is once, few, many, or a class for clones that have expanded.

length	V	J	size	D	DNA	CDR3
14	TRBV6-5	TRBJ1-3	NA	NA	TGTGCCAGCAGGGTAGAGTACTCTGGAAACACCATATATTTT	CASRVEYSGNTIYF
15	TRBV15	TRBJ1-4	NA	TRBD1	TGTGCCACCAGCAGGGACAGGCCATTTAATGAAAAACTGTTTTTT	CATSRDRPFNEKLFF
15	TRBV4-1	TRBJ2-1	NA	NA	TGCGCCAGCTCCTTTATAGGGGCTTCCTACAATGAGCAGTTCTTC	CASSFIGASYNEQFF
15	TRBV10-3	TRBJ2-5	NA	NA	TGTGCCATCAGTGAGTCGATGGGTGGCAAAGAGACCCAGTACTTC	CAISESMGGKETQYF
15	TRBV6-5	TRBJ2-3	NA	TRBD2	TGTGCCAGCATGCTGGGCGGGGGGGTCACAGATACGCAGTATTTT	CASMLGGGVTDTQYF
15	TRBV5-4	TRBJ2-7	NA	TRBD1	TGTGCCAGCAGCTTGGATAGGACAGGGGCTGTAGAGCAGTACTTC	CASSLDRTGAVEQYF
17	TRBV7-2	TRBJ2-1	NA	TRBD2	TGTGTCAGCAGCCCCTCCTTAGGGACTAGCGGGGGGAATAAGCAGTTCTTC	CVSSPSLGTSGGNKQFF
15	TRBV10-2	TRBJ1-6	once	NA	TGCGCCAGCACTGGAGGGACACGGAATAATTCACCCCTCCACTTT	CASTGGTRNNSPLHF
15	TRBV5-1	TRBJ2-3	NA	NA	TGCGCCAGCAGCCCCGGTCCACATAGCACAGATACGCAGTATTTT	CASSPGPHSTDTQYF
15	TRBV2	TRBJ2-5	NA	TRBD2	TGTGCCAGCAGTGGACTAGCGGGGGGGCAAGAGACCCAGTACTTC	CASSGLAGGQETQYF
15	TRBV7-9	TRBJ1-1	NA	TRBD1	TGTGCCAGCAGCTCGGACCGGGACAGGGGATCTGAAGCTTTCTTT	CASSSDRDRGSEAFF
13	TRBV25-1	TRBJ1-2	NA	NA	TGTGCCAGCAGTGAACAGGGAGGCTACGGCTACACCTTC	CASSEQGGYGYTF
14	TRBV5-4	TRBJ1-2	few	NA	TGTGCCAGCAGCTTGGTAGGGGGGCGCTATGGCTACACCTTC	CASSLVGGRYGYTF